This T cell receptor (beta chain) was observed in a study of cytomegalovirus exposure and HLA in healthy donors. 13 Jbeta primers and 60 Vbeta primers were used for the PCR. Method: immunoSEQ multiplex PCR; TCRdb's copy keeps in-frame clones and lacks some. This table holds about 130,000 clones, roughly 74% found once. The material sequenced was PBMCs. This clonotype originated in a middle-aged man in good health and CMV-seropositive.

The CDR3 DNA sequence: TGCGCCAGCAGCCCGGGCGGGGTTGGGAGTGCTCAAGAGACCCAGTACTTC. Translating gives CASSPGGVGSAQETQYF. The V gene is TRBV5-1, the J gene TRBJ2-5; maybe TRBD2 (6 bases). CDR3 length: 17 residues. V lost 4 bases to trimming and J lost 2 bases, with 21 bases between them. Germline V gene lookup returns CDR1 SGHRS and CDR2 YFSETQ.